One sample yielded the 2 T cell receptor beta chains listed below, sequenced in a study of human CD4 T cells and Enterobacteriaceae. The memory gate held CD4+ cells that were not CD45RA+CCR7+CD95- naive cells, over 95% pure. Profiling relied on immunoSEQ multiplex PCR, and the TCRdb table lists in-frame clones only, not all of them. This table has 27,000 or so clones, approximately 80% appearing once. The specimen sequenced was memory CD4+ T cells from blood. The receptors here all came from a human donor in good health.

The V gene is TRBV27, the J gene TRBJ2-3, with D uncertain. Germline lookup yields CDR1 MNHEY and CDR2 SMNVEV (reference sequence). V lost 3 bases to trimming and J lost 1 base, with 8 bases between them. This CDR3 has 14 residues. CDR3 nucleotides: TGTGCCAGCAGTTTTGGTGTGGGCACAGATACGCAGTATTTT. Protein product: CASSFGVGTDTQYF.

The chain has TRBV5-5 and TRBJ1-1, with D unclear. Trimming took 0 bases from V and 1 from J, leaving 4 bases between them. Germline assignment: CDR1 SGHKS and CDR2 YYEKEE (reference sequence). The CDR3 is 13 residues long. The CDR3 spells CASSLARNTEAFF. In nucleotides, the CDR3 is TGTGCCAGCAGCTTGGCCCGGAACACTGAAGCTTTCTTT.